The 25 T cell receptor beta chains presented below share a single source sample, sequenced in a study of graft-versus-host responses after intestinal transplantation. These TCRs are of unknown antigen specificity. TCRdb's table, derived via immunoSEQ multiplex PCR, lists solely in-frame clones and lacks some. The table lists around 100,000 clones, 85% to 95% of them singletons. The sample was unstimulated CD8+ T cells sorted from spleen or lymph node cells, taken before transplant. The receptor set was obtained from a human donor who was the organ donor for an intestinal transplant.

In DNA, the CDR3 is TGTGCCAGCTTTAGAGTTACTCTCCCACAGCGTTTGTTCTTC. Translating it yields CASFRVTLPQRLFF. The rearrangement uses TRBV6-1 and TRBJ2-1; the D is unclear. Germline loops: CDR1 MNHNS, CDR2 SASEGT. This CDR3 is 14 amino acids long. The germline V and J ends were trimmed by 8 bases and 15 bases, with 26 bases remaining between them.

The rearrangement links TRBV25-1 to TRBJ2-7; D might be TRBD1 or TRBD2, each matching 6 bases. Trimming stripped 8 bases from V and 7 bases from J, with 12 bases between. The CDR3 is made up of 11 amino acids. Per germline, CDR1 MGHDK and CDR2 SYGVNS. CDR3 DNA sequence: TGTGCCAGCGCGATAGGGGGGGAGCAGTACTTC. Protein product: CASAIGGEQYF.

The rearrangement joins TRBV19 to TRBJ1-1; possibly TRBD1 for D (5 bases). This CDR3 is 15 amino acids long. Trimming took off 8 bases at V and 0 bases at J, with 16 bases between the two ends. Germline-derived CDR1 and CDR2 are LNHDA and SQIVND (reference sequence). CDR3: CASGAGFRMNTEAFF. In DNA, the CDR3 is TGTGCCAGTGGGGCTGGGTTTCGTATGAACACTGAAGCTTTCTTT.

J is TRBJ2-5 and V is TRBV2; D unclear. The J call may be in error: the DNA end matches TRBJ2-7 better. From germline, CDR1 is SNHLY and CDR2 FYNNEI. The CDR3 loop spans 15 amino acids. The CDR3: CASSEAAELVYEQYF. DNA for the CDR3: TGTGCCAGCAGTGAAGCCGCGGAGTTAGTCTACGAGCAGTACTTC.

The CDR3 DNA reads TGTGCCAGCAGTACAGCCGGGACAGGGTACTACGAGCAGTACTTC. It specifies CASSTAGTGYYEQYF. J is TRBJ2-7 and V is TRBV27; 9 positions match TRBD1. The CDR3 length is 15 residues. Germline V lookup: CDR1 MNHEY, CDR2 SMNVEV (reference sequence). Losses at the gene ends were 5 bases for V and 3 bases for J; bases not matched to a gene: 8.

CDR3 nucleotides: TGTGCCAGCAGTTTACAATCAGGCACAGATACGCAGTATTTT. This codes for CASSLQSGTDTQYF. V gene TRBV27 combines with J gene TRBJ2-3; no reliable D call. The V end was cut by 2 bases, the J end by 1 base, with 7 bases between. CDR3 length: 14 residues. Germline V gene lookup returns CDR1 MNHEY and CDR2 SMNVEV (reference sequence).

Comments on this clone: The junction does not match germline at one end; this may be a read error. Other DNA sequences in the same sample also yield this CDR3. The chain combines TRBV9 with TRBJ2-1; 12 bases line up with TRBD2. The CDR3 is 16 amino acids. Per germline, CDR1 SGDLS and CDR2 YYNGEE. The CDR3 here is CASSPTSGSRYNEQFF. CDR3 DNA sequence: TGCGCCAGCAGCCCGACTAGCGGGAGTAGGTACAATGAGCAGTTCTTC.

The CDR3 spells CASISPRTGAYEQYF. CDR3 sequence (DNA): TGTGCCAGCATTTCACCCCGGACAGGGGCCTACGAGCAGTACTTC. The rearrangement uses TRBV28 and TRBJ2-7, with TRBD1 identical over 9 bases. Germline V gene sequence: CDR1 MDHEN, CDR2 SYDVKM. The CDR3 spans 15 residues. J gave up 2 bases and V 7 bases, and 9 bases lay outside the gene matches.

The DNA of the CDR3 is TGTGCCAGCAGCTTCTTGGGACAGGGGGCTCATTCACCCCTCCACTTT. It specifies CASSFLGQGAHSPLHF. This chain links TRBV5-7 with TRBJ1-6, with 12 nucleotides matching TRBD1. TRBV5-7 is filed as an ORF, its function uncertain. This CDR3 has 16 residues. The junction had 5 bases not matched to a gene; V was cut back by 2 bases and J by 8 bases.

The chain has TRBV13 and TRBJ2-1; no clear D. The V gene's germline CDR1 is PRHDT and CDR2 FYEKMQ (reference sequence). This CDR3 contains 13 residues. The V and J ends lost 3 bases and 4 bases respectively, with 7 bases between them. The CDR3 sequence is CASSLAGYNEQFF. CDR3 sequence (DNA): TGTGCCAGCAGCTTGGCTGGGTACAATGAGCAGTTCTTC.

This chain connects TRBV5-1 to TRBJ1-1; D might be TRBD1 (6 bases). The germline V gene has CDR1 SGHRS and CDR2 YFSETQ. V lost 2 bases and J 1 base, leaving 12 bases between the germline ends. The CDR3 is 15 residues long. This CDR3 is CASSFNMGQNTEAFF. In DNA, the CDR3 is TGCGCCAGCAGCTTTAATATGGGACAGAACACTGAAGCTTTCTTT.

The rearrangement joins TRBV5-1 to TRBJ2-5; D unclear. CDR3 length equals 14 residues. Germline V CDR1 and CDR2: SGHRS, YFSETQ. V was clipped by 2 bases and J by 0 bases, with 8 bases between them. The CDR3 is CASSFSRYQETQYF. Written as DNA, the CDR3 is TGCGCCAGCAGCTTCTCGCGGTACCAAGAGACCCAGTACTTC.

This clone showed up just once. The V call is TRBV27, the J call TRBJ2-1; TRBD1 is a possible D gene (5 bases). CDR3 size: 16 residues. V was cut by 3 bases and J by 6 bases, with 18 bases left in between. CDR1 is MNHEY, CDR2 SMNVEV, per germline (reference sequence). The CDR3 region is CASSFGADPGANEQFF. The CDR3 region has the DNA TGTGCCAGCAGTTTCGGTGCGGACCCTGGGGCCAATGAGCAGTTCTTC.

V usage is TRBV4-2 and J usage is TRBJ2-2, with 7 bases matching TRBD2. Unmatched junction bases numbered 11, after V lost 1 base and J lost 6 bases. This CDR3 is built from 17 residues. The germline V gene encodes CDR1 LGHNA and CDR2 YNFKEQ. The CDR3 DNA is TGTGCCAGCAGCCAAGTCCTCGCGGGAGTTCAAGCCGGGGAGCTGTTTTTT. Translated, it gives CASSQVLAGVQAGELFF.

The V and J genes are TRBV13 and TRBJ2-1, with D possibly matching TRBD2 (5 bases). The V gene's germline CDR1 is PRHDT and CDR2 FYEKMQ (reference sequence). V lost 2 bases and J 0 bases, leaving 8 bases between the germline ends. The CDR3 runs 15 residues. CDR3: CASSLRGSSYNEQFF. CDR3 sequence (DNA): TGTGCCAGCAGCTTAAGAGGGTCCTCCTACAATGAGCAGTTCTTC. Variable domain in full (rest from reference TRBV13 and TRBJ2-1): AAGVIQSPRHLIKEKRETATLKCYPIPRHDTVYWYQQGPGQDPQFLISFYEKMQSDKGSIPDRFSAQQFSDYHSELNMSSLELGDSALYFCASSLRGSSYNEQFFGPGTRLTVL.

The rearrangement links TRBV4-2 to TRBJ2-1; 10 nucleotides agree with TRBD2. J gave up 4 bases and V 3 bases, and 15 bases lay outside the gene matches. The germline CDR1 and CDR2 sequences are LGHNA and YNFKEQ. The CDR3 length is 19 residues. The CDR3 loop reads CASSQKRGLLAGVYNEQFF. CDR3 DNA: TGTGCCAGCAGCCAGAAAAGGGGTCTCCTAGCGGGGGTATACAATGAGCAGTTCTTC.

The V gene is TRBV7-2, the J gene TRBJ2-3; D unclear. Trimming took off 4 bases at V and 7 bases at J, with 12 bases between the two ends. Germline V lookup: CDR1 SGHTA, CDR2 FQGNSA. The CDR3 is 13 amino acids. The CDR3 reads CASSSSPLNTQYF. Written as DNA, the CDR3 is TGTGCCAGCAGCTCTTCCCCCTTAAATACGCAGTATTTT.

This clone occurred a few times. The rearrangement links TRBV5-4 to TRBJ2-7, with TRBD1 matching 9 bases. Trimming cost V 5 bases and J 3 bases; bases outside gene matches: 3. Germline V gene lookup returns CDR1 SGHNT and CDR2 YYREEE (reference sequence). There are 13 residues in the CDR3. In DNA, the CDR3 is TGTGCCAGCAGTTCGGACAGGGGCTACGAGCAGTACTTC. Translation: CASSSDRGYEQYF.

The gene calls are TRBV9 and TRBJ2-7; 7 positions agree with TRBD1. The CDR3 has 14 amino acids. CDR1 is SGDLS and CDR2 is YYNGEE in the germline V gene. J gave up 3 bases and V 4 bases, and 7 bases lay outside the gene matches. CDR3 region: CASSPQRDSYEQYF. DNA for the CDR3: TGTGCCAGCAGCCCTCAAAGGGACAGCTACGAGCAGTACTTC.

This chain connects TRBV19 to TRBJ2-1; 9 positions agree with TRBD2. This CDR3 contains 17 residues. Germline lookup yields CDR1 LNHDA and CDR2 SQIVND (reference sequence). V shed 5 bases and J 2 bases; nucleotides not matched to a gene: 10. In DNA, the CDR3 is TGTGCCAGTAGTTCCGTCGGTAGCGGGAGAACCTACAATGAGCAGTTCTTC. Amino acids: CASSSVGSGRTYNEQFF.

A remark on this clone: Other DNA sequences in this specimen translate into the identical CDR3. This chain links TRBV2 with TRBJ1-3, with 7 bases matching TRBD1. The CDR3 has 20 amino acids. V lost 6 bases to trimming and J lost 0 bases; unmatched junction nucleotides: 20. Germline CDR1 SNHLY, CDR2 FYNNEI. CDR3 coding DNA: TGTGCCAGCAGCCAAATTGGAGACAGGGTCCACACCAACTCTGGAAACACCATATATTTT. This gives the protein CASSQIGDRVHTNSGNTIYF.

The gene calls are TRBV4-3 and TRBJ2-7, with D tentatively TRBD1 or TRBD2 (5 bases each). The CDR3 contains 15 residues. Germline V lookup: CDR1 LGHNA, CDR2 YSLEER. Trimming took 1 base from V and 2 from J, leaving 12 bases between them. The CDR3 loop is CASSQVVGPTYEQYF. The CDR3 bases are TGCGCCAGCAGCCAAGTAGTGGGACCTACCTACGAGCAGTACTTC.

The chain uses TRBV4-1 and TRBJ1-5, with D perhaps matching TRBD1 (6 bases). There are 17 residues in the CDR3. Germline V CDR1 and CDR2: MGHRA, YSYEKL. Trimming took 1 base from V and 9 from J, leaving 22 bases between them. The CDR3 sequence is CASSQVFTGAASWPQHF. The CDR3 DNA sequence: TGCGCCAGCAGCCAAGTTTTTACGGGGGCGGCCTCTTGGCCCCAGCATTTT.

The chain is built from TRBV28 and TRBJ1-1; D is ambiguous. Per germline, CDR1 MDHEN and CDR2 SYDVKM. The V gene lost 6 bases and the J gene lost 1 base, with 9 bases spanning the gap. The CDR3 length is 13 residues. This CDR3 is CASRLTANTEAFF. The CDR3 coding sequence is TGTGCCAGCAGATTAACAGCGAACACTGAAGCTTTCTTT.

This chain links TRBV6-6 with TRBJ1-2; tentative D call: TRBD1 (5 bases). In germline, CDR1 is MNHNY, CDR2 SVGAGI (reference sequence). The CDR3 is made up of 15 amino acids. The V end lost 5 bases, the J end lost 0 bases, and 13 bases lay between the germline ends. CDR3 coding DNA: TGTGCCAGCAGTACGTCAGGGTGGGCTAACTATGGCTACACCTTC. It is translated as CASSTSGWANYGYTF.